These 17 T cell receptor beta chains share one sample of origin, sequenced in a study of response to subunit inactivated influenza vaccine (dated by TCRdb to between 2017 and 2018). The library was generated by RT-PCR. TCRdb records Illumina HiSeq 2500 as the sequencer. TCRdb ran its own pipeline on the public reads, namely fastp trimming at Q25 and MiXCR clone calling, and kept in-frame beta chains. Each record represents a unique CDR3 protein, reported with the most common genes and DNA among its rows. This sample has hundreds of thousands of distinct CDR3 sequences in its table, and 12% to 15% of those were observed once. The ten largest clones represent less than 8.5% of the sample. Sequences were derived from PBMCs from blood, sampled 14 to 15 days before vaccination. The source is a man over 45 who received an inactivated influenza vaccine. Donor details come from another sample of the same person, matched by shared clones.

J is TRBJ1-4 and V is TRBV7-9, with 10 bases matching TRBD1. Trimming cost V 5 bases and J 11 bases; bases outside gene matches: 11. There are 15 residues in the CDR3. The germline V gene has CDR1 SEHNR and CDR2 FQNEAQ (reference sequence). This chain's CDR3 is CASSNRDRGPEKLFF. The CDR3 DNA reads TGTGCCAGCAGCAACCGGGACAGGGGACCTGAGAAACTGTTTTTT.

The chain carries TRBV3-1 and TRBJ2-7; D perhaps matches TRBD1 (5 bases). Germline V gives CDR1 LGHDT, CDR2 YNNKEL (reference sequence). The CDR3 is 14 amino acids. The V end lost 0 bases, the J end lost 3 bases, and 9 bases lay between the germline ends. The CDR3: CASSQDPQGYEQYF. The CDR3 nucleotides are TGTGCCAGCAGCCAAGATCCCCAGGGCTACGAGCAGTACTTC.

The table lists this clonotype with a few counts. The rearrangement uses TRBV20-1 and TRBJ2-1; 14 nucleotides match TRBD2. This CDR3 spans 18 amino acids. V shed 0 bases, J shed 9 bases, and the junction held 13 bases outside the gene matches. Looked up from germline, CDR1 is DFQATT and CDR2 is SNEGSKA (reference sequence). The DNA for the CDR3 is TGCAGTGCTAGAGATCCCCAGACTAGCGGGGGGGCCCAAAGTGAGCAGTTCTTC. Its translation: CSARDPQTSGGAQSEQFF.

This clonotype was observed a few times. The chain has TRBV4-3 and TRBJ1-5; D gene unclear. The V end lost 0 bases, the J end lost 0 bases, and 3 bases lay between the germline ends. The germline V gene encodes CDR1 LGHNA and CDR2 YSLEER. The CDR3 is made up of 14 amino acids. The CDR3 region is CASSQELSNQPQHF. The CDR3 DNA reads as TGCGCCAGCAGCCAAGAACTTAGCAATCAGCCCCAGCATTTT.

The chain links TRBV27 to TRBJ2-1, with TRBD2 identical over 11 bases. Trimming took 1 base from V and 1 from J; bases not matched to a gene: 9. Germline V CDR1 and CDR2: MNHEY, SMNVEV (reference sequence). There are 19 residues in the CDR3. The CDR3 bases are TGTGCCAGCAGTTTATTGGGGACTAGCGGATTAGGATCCTACAATGAGCAGTTCTTC. Translation: CASSLLGTSGLGSYNEQFF.

This clonotype was counted ten times or more. The chain's CDR3 is CASNFGGELFF. In DNA form, the CDR3 reads TGTGCCAGCAACTTTGGCGGGGAGCTGTTTTTT. This chain uses TRBV25-1 with TRBJ2-2; no reliable D call. This CDR3 has 11 residues. CDR1 is MGHDK and CDR2 is SYGVNS in the germline V gene. V was pared by 7 bases and J by 7 bases, with 7 bases between.

This clonotype was observed a handful of times. The V call is TRBV7-2, the J call TRBJ2-5; D is perhaps TRBD1 (7 bases). The CDR3 sequence is 14 residues long. V was trimmed by 4 bases and J by 4 bases, leaving 13 bases between them. CDR1 and CDR2 from the germline V gene are SGHTA and FQGNSA. The CDR3 DNA follows: TGTGCCAGCAGCTCCCTCAGGGGGGCAGAGACCCAGTACTTC. Translating gives CASSSLRGAETQYF.

The chain carries TRBV6-6 and TRBJ2-7; D is uncertain. The V gene's germline CDR1 is MNHNY and CDR2 SVGAGI (reference sequence). Deletions cut 2 bases from V and 3 bases from J, with 5 bases between. There are 12 residues in the CDR3. Written as DNA, the CDR3 is TGTGCCAGCAGTTACACTGTCTACGAGCAGTACTTC. Protein: CASSYTVYEQYF.

Here the CDR3 reads CASRAGTTLAKNIQYF. DNA of the CDR3: TGTGCCAGCAGGGCCGGGACGACTCTAGCCAAAAACATTCAGTACTTC. The chain is built from TRBV2 and TRBJ2-4; D assignment may be TRBD1 or TRBD2 (5 bases each). The CDR3 spans 16 residues. Trimming cost V 6 bases and J 0 bases, with 15 bases left between them. Looked up from germline, CDR1 is SNHLY and CDR2 is FYNNEI.

The V and J genes are TRBV6-1 and TRBJ2-1, with 9 bases fitting TRBD2. CDR1 MNHNS and CDR2 SASEGT come from the germline V gene. This CDR3 contains 14 residues. V shed 6 bases and J 5 bases; nucleotides not matched to a gene: 5. The CDR3 protein is CASSVAGANNEQFF. The CDR3 bases are TGTGCCAGCAGCGTAGCGGGAGCGAACAATGAGCAGTTCTTC.

The chain combines TRBV27 with TRBJ1-6; possibly TRBD1 for D (5 bases). The V gene's germline CDR1 is MNHEY and CDR2 SMNVEV (reference sequence). V lost 6 bases, J lost 6 bases, and 18 bases lay in between. The CDR3 extends over 16 amino acids. CDR3 loop: CASSPRGVPRNSPLHF. CDR3 nucleotide sequence: TGTGCCAGCAGCCCTCGGGGGGTCCCTCGTAATTCACCCCTCCACTTT.

This rearrangement joins TRBV13 to TRBJ1-2; 9 nucleotides match TRBD1. This CDR3 region has 15 residues. J gave up 4 bases and V 5 bases, and 8 bases lay outside the gene matches. CDR1 is PRHDT, CDR2 FYEKMQ, per germline (reference sequence). DNA for the CDR3: TGTGCCAGCAGCATACGGACAGGGGATGTCTATGGCTACACCTTC. It is translated as CASSIRTGDVYGYTF. The full variable domain, rest sourced from reference TRBV13 and TRBJ1-2, is AAGVIQSPRHLIKEKRETATLKCYPIPRHDTVYWYQQGPGQDPQFLISFYEKMQSDKGSIPDRFSAQQFSDYHSELNMSSLELGDSALYFCASSIRTGDVYGYTFGSGTRLTVV.

This clonotype was seen at least ten times. V is TRBV6-5 and J is TRBJ1-3; TRBD1 matches 8 bases. The CDR3 contains 15 residues. The V segment lost 4 bases and the J segment 3 bases; nucleotides outside the gene matches: 5. Germline V lookup: CDR1 MNHEY, CDR2 SVGAGI. For the CDR3, the DNA is TGTGCCAGCAGTTTTGAACAGGGGGTTGGAAACACCATATATTTT. This codes for CASSFEQGVGNTIYF.

The CDR3 is CACGSWMNTEAFF. CDR3 coding DNA: TGTGCCTGCGGGTCGTGGATGAACACTGAAGCTTTCTTT. This sequence joins TRBV30 and TRBJ1-1; D is uncertain. Germline V gene lookup returns CDR1 GTSNPN and CDR2 SVGIG (reference sequence). Trimming took 6 bases from V and 0 from J, leaving 11 bases between them. The CDR3 is 13 amino acids.

This clonotype appeared many times. V is TRBV5-5 and J is TRBJ2-2; D not certain. The CDR3 is made up of 13 amino acids. The V gene lost 0 bases and the J gene lost 7 bases, with 7 bases spanning the gap. Germline lookup yields CDR1 SGHKS and CDR2 YYEKEE (reference sequence). This chain's CDR3 is CASSLAPNGELFF. The CDR3 nucleotides read TGTGCCAGCAGCTTGGCTCCCAACGGGGAGCTGTTTTTT.

This clonotype occurred a few times. V is TRBV29-1 and J is TRBJ2-7, with D possibly called TRBD1 or TRBD2 (5 bases each). The CDR3 consists of 13 residues. Germline V lookup: CDR1 SQVTM, CDR2 ANQGSEA. The germline V and J ends were trimmed by 4 bases and 2 bases, with 12 bases remaining between them. The CDR3 loop reads CSVVGAGTYEQYF. The CDR3 nucleotides read TGCAGCGTTGTCGGGGCAGGGACCTACGAGCAGTACTTC.

In this sample, this clonotype turned up a few times. This CDR3 is CASSPDRVGVGTEAFF. The CDR3 nucleotides are TGTGCCAGCAGCCCGGACAGGGTGGGAGTTGGCACTGAAGCTTTCTTT. The chain joins TRBV7-2 to TRBJ1-1, with 8 bases lining up with TRBD1. This CDR3 contains 16 residues. V was clipped by 5 bases and J by 4 bases; unmatched bases: 12. Germline V gene sequence: CDR1 SGHTA, CDR2 FQGNSA. Full variable domain (missing parts from reference TRBV7-2 and TRBJ1-1): GAGVSQSPSNKVTEKGKDVELRCDPISGHTALYWYRQSLGQGLEFLIYFQGNSAPDKSGLPSDRFSAERTGGSVSTLTIQRTQQEDSAVYLCASSPDRVGVGTEAFFGQGTRLTVV.